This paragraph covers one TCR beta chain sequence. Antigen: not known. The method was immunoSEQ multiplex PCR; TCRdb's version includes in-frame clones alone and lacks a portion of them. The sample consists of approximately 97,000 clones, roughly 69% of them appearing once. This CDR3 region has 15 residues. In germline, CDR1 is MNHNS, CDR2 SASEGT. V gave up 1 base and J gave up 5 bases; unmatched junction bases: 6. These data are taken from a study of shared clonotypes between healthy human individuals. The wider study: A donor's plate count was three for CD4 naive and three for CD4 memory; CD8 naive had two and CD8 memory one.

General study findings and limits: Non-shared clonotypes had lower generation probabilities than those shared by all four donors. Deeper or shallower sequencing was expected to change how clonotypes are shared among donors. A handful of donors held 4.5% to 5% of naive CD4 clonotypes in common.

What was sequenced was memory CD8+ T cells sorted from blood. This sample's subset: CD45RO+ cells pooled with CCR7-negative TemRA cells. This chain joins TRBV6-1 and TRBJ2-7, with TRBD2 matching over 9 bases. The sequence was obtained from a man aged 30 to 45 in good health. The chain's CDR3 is CASSEEAGGFNEQYF. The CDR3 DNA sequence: TGTGCCAGCAGTGAAGAGGCGGGAGGGTTCAACGAGCAGTACTTC.